What follows describes a single T cell receptor (beta chain). The antigen remains undetermined. The protocol was immunoSEQ multiplex PCR, while the TCRdb copy is restricted to in-frame clones and leaves out a portion. The repertoire has about 20,000 clones, around nine tenths of them found once; the top ten carry less than 1.5%. This record comes from a study of monozygotic twins with cystic fibrosis. Study-wide points: V usage most resembled the co-twin in 13 of 16 pairs. Monozygotic CF twin pairs shared significantly more nucleotide-identical clonotypes than unrelated CF individuals did. The repertoire was suggested to be naive-dominated, clonality median approximately 0.009.

Germline V gives CDR1 DFQATT, CDR2 SNEGSKA (reference sequence). This CDR3 comprises 11 residues. Between the trimmed V and J ends, which lost 0 bases and 7 bases, there was a span of 4 bases. The sample taken for sequencing was blood. This sequence was found in a woman in her twenties or thirties with cystic fibrosis. The rearrangement links TRBV20-1 to TRBJ2-1; D unclear. The CDR3 sequence is CSARDSNEQFF. DNA of the CDR3: TGCAGTGCTAGAGATAGTAATGAGCAGTTCTTC.